These 26 T cell receptor beta chains originate from one sample sequenced in a study of beta chain features in type 1 diabetes. The whole isolated RNA underwent reverse transcription, so sequencing captured expressed TCRB transcripts. TCRdb keeps only in-frame clones here, not all; method: immunoSEQ multiplex PCR. The data hold 400,000 to 450,000 clones, with more than 11% observed a single time. Sequencing was performed on naive CD4+ T cells from blood. The receptors here all came from a man aged 25 to 40 in good health.

This clone was picked up a small number of times. The chain has TRBV9 and TRBJ1-1; 7 bases map to TRBD1. CDR3 length: 14 amino acids. The ends lost 7 bases at V and 2 bases at J; junction bases unmatched: 8. Looked up from germline, CDR1 is SGDLS and CDR2 is YYNGEE. The CDR3 DNA reads TGTGCCAGCGACAGGGTTGGGACAAACACTGAAGCTTTCTTT. It yields the protein CASDRVGTNTEAFF.

In its sample, this clone was seen a few times. The chain combines TRBV4-3 with TRBJ2-1; 9 bases map to TRBD2. Germline V gives CDR1 LGHNA, CDR2 YSLEER. This CDR3 is built from 17 residues. Trimming at V came to 4 bases and at J to 5 bases, leaving 12 bases not matched to a gene. The CDR3 DNA reads TGCGCCAGCAGCCTATATCTTAGCGGGAGTAGGAACAATGAGCAGTTCTTC. Its protein product is CASSLYLSGSRNNEQFF.

The sample holds a few counts of this clone. J is TRBJ2-1 and V is TRBV4-1; 8 bases agree with TRBD2. The CDR3 is 15 residues long. Trimming took 4 bases from V and 7 from J; bases not matched to a gene: 9. CDR1 and CDR2 (germline): MGHRA, YSYEKL. The CDR3 DNA reads as TGCGCCAGCAGCCCAACTCAGACTAGCGTGAATGAGCAGTTCTTC. This encodes CASSPTQTSVNEQFF.

The chain recombines TRBV5-6 with TRBJ2-3; 7 bases fit TRBD2. The V segment lost 2 bases and the J segment 2 bases; nucleotides outside the gene matches: 8. The CDR3 sequence is 16 residues long. Germline V gene lookup returns CDR1 SGHDT and CDR2 YYEEEE. The CDR3 DNA sequence: TGTGCCAGCAGCTTTGGCGGGGGTCCCCACACAGATACGCAGTATTTT. The encoded protein is CASSFGGGPHTDTQYF.

This chain joins TRBV7-9 and TRBJ2-3; TRBD2 agrees at 8 bases. J gave up 2 bases and V 4 bases, and 5 bases lay outside the gene matches. CDR1 SEHNR and CDR2 FQNEAQ come from the germline V gene (reference sequence). The CDR3 is 15 residues long. This chain's CDR3 is CASSSTGGNTDTQYF. In DNA, the CDR3 is TGTGCCAGCAGCTCAACGGGAGGGAACACAGATACGCAGTATTTT.

Here the CDR3 reads CASSQGSGVGQPQHF. CDR3 DNA sequence: TGCGCCAGCAGCCAAGGTTCAGGGGTTGGCCAGCCCCAGCATTTT. This chain joins TRBV4-1 and TRBJ1-5; D perhaps matches TRBD1 (6 bases). The length of the CDR3 is 15 residues. The V and J ends lost 1 base and 7 bases respectively, with 14 bases between them. Germline CDR1 is MGHRA and CDR2 is YSYEKL.

This clone appeared a few times. This chain uses TRBV27 with TRBJ2-7, with D perhaps being TRBD1 or TRBD2 (6 bases each). Trimming shortened V by 8 bases and J by 5 bases, and 10 bases separated the two germline ends. Per the germline V gene, CDR1 is MNHEY and CDR2 is SMNVEV (reference sequence). This CDR3 has 11 residues. CDR3 nucleotides: TGTGCCAGCCCCGGGGGCGACGAGCAGTACGTC. Protein sequence: CASPGGDEQYV.

V gene TRBV7-9 combines with J gene TRBJ1-3, with D uncertain. There are 16 residues in the CDR3. V lost 2 bases, J lost 0 bases, and 11 bases lay in between. Germline-derived CDR1 and CDR2 are SEHNR and FQNEAQ (reference sequence). The CDR3 loop is CASSLSGSNSGNTIYF. As DNA, the CDR3 is TGTGCCAGCAGCTTAAGTGGCAGCAACTCTGGAAACACCATATATTTT.

The V call is TRBV14, the J call TRBJ2-2; D unresolved. Trimming took 1 base from V and 5 from J, leaving 11 bases between them. Looked up from germline, CDR1 is SGHDN and CDR2 is FVKESK. The CDR3 length is 15 residues. The CDR3 DNA follows: TGTGCCAGCAGCCAAGGGTGGGCAGAAACCGGGGAGCTGTTTTTT. Translation: CASSQGWAETGELFF.

CDR3 residues: CASSSSGSYEQFF. CDR3 bases: TGTGCCAGCAGCAGTAGCGGGAGCTATGAGCAGTTCTTC. V is TRBV7-2 and J is TRBJ2-1; 9 bases agree with TRBD2. The CDR3 has 13 residues. CDR1 is SGHTA and CDR2 is FQGNSA in the germline V gene. V shed 5 bases and J 8 bases; nucleotides not matched to a gene: 4.

This clone appeared a few times. The V gene is TRBV13, the J gene TRBJ1-1; TRBD1 aligns across 9 bases. The CDR3 is 15 amino acids. Germline CDR1 is PRHDT and CDR2 is FYEKMQ (reference sequence). Trimming took 5 bases from V and 5 from J; bases not matched to a gene: 9. CDR3 nucleotide sequence: TGTGCCAGCAGCGCCACAGGGGGCTTAGGGACTGAAGCTTTCTTT. Residues: CASSATGGLGTEAFF.

This clone was counted between two and nine times. The CDR3 is CASSLEQPYEQYF. CDR3 nucleotide sequence: TGTGCCAGCAGCTTAGAACAGCCTTACGAGCAGTACTTC. This sequence joins TRBV7-2 and TRBJ2-7; D remains ambiguous. The CDR3 totals 13 residues. Trimming left V 1 base short and J 4 bases short, with 8 bases between. The germline V gene has CDR1 SGHTA and CDR2 FQGNSA. The complete variable domain, with remaining parts taken from reference TRBV7-2 and TRBJ2-7, reads GAGVSQSPSNKVTEKGKDVELRCDPISGHTALYWYRQSLGQGLEFLIYFQGNSAPDKSGLPSDRFSAERTGGSVSTLTIQRTQQEDSAVYLCASSLEQPYEQYFGPGTRLTVT.

The CDR3 DNA is TGCGCCAGCAGCCCGTGGATAGGCTGGAACTATGGCTACACCTTC. It codes for CASSPWIGWNYGYTF. The chain combines TRBV4-3 with TRBJ1-2; D ambiguous. V lost 4 bases, J lost 2 bases, and 14 bases lay in between. The CDR3 is 15 residues long. Germline lookup yields CDR1 LGHNA and CDR2 YSLEER.

The gene calls are TRBV7-9 and TRBJ2-5, with TRBD1 as a possible D gene (7 bases). Trimming took 5 bases from V and 2 from J, leaving 12 bases between them. This CDR3 contains 14 residues. CDR1 and CDR2 (germline): SEHNR, FQNEAQ (reference sequence). CDR3 coding DNA: TGTGCCAGCAGCGCGGGACAGAATCAAGAGACCCAGTACTTC. Amino acid sequence: CASSAGQNQETQYF.

This clone was recorded a few times. The V gene is TRBV29-1, the J gene TRBJ1-2, with no clear D. Germline values: CDR1 SQVTM, CDR2 ANQGSEA. CDR3 length equals 11 residues. V was pared by 7 bases and J by 7 bases, with 13 bases between. The CDR3 spells CSADGEGGYTF. The CDR3 coding sequence is TGCAGCGCCGACGGAGAGGGTGGCTACACCTTC.

This chain links TRBV7-9 with TRBJ2-7; possibly TRBD1 for D (6 bases). Trimming took off 7 bases at V and 0 bases at J, with 16 bases between the two ends. The CDR3 runs 15 residues. Looked up from germline, CDR1 is SEHNR and CDR2 is FQNEAQ (reference sequence). The CDR3 reads CASTTGPTDSYEQYF. For the CDR3, the DNA is TGTGCCAGCACCACAGGGCCCACAGACTCCTACGAGCAGTACTTC.

The sample holds a few counts of this clone. This chain connects TRBV6-1 to TRBJ1-2; weak D call: TRBD1 (6 bases). CDR3 length: 15 residues. V was pared by 2 bases and J by 0 bases, with 10 bases between. From germline, CDR1 is MNHNS and CDR2 SASEGT. CDR3 nucleotides: TGTGCCAGCAGTGAAACGGGGGCCGCTAACTATGGCTACACCTTC. Translated: CASSETGAANYGYTF.

The table lists this clone with a few counts. The genes are TRBV28 and TRBJ2-6, with 7 bases lining up with TRBD2. The germline gives CDR1 MDHEN, CDR2 SYDVKM. The CDR3 is made up of 15 amino acids. The junction had 6 bases not matched to a gene; V was cut back by 6 bases and J by 4 bases. The CDR3 sequence is CASSSGGPGANVLTF. The DNA of the CDR3 is TGTGCCAGCAGCTCGGGAGGTCCAGGGGCCAACGTCCTGACTTTC.

V usage is TRBV5-1 and J usage is TRBJ2-3, with D possibly matching TRBD2 (6 bases). This CDR3 is built from 12 residues. From germline, CDR1 is SGHRS and CDR2 YFSETQ. V was shortened by 4 bases and J by 10 bases, with 13 bases between the two germline ends. The CDR3 loop is CASSGGLAAQYF. As DNA, the CDR3 is TGCGCCAGCAGCGGGGGGTTAGCGGCGCAGTATTTT.

This clone showed up just a few times. The chain couples TRBV29-1 to TRBJ2-7, with a tentative D call TRBD1 (5 bases). Trimming removed 5 bases from V and 5 bases from J, with 13 bases in between. The CDR3 runs to 12 residues. CDR1 is SQVTM and CDR2 is ANQGSEA in the germline V gene. The CDR3 DNA sequence: TGCAGCGTTACTCAGGGAACCGACGAGCAGTACGTC. It yields the protein CSVTQGTDEQYV.

The gene calls are TRBV10-3 and TRBJ1-4; 8 bases fit TRBD1. Unmatched junction bases numbered 17, after V lost 0 bases and J lost 8 bases. The CDR3 covers 19 residues. CDR1 and CDR2 (germline): ENHRY, SYGVKD. Here the CDR3 reads CAISESTGVSVALSEKLFF. CDR3 sequence (DNA): TGTGCCATCAGTGAGTCGACAGGGGTTAGTGTGGCCTTAAGCGAAAAACTGTTTTTT.

This clone has just a few counts. The rearrangement links TRBV7-9 to TRBJ2-5; D possibly uses TRBD1 or TRBD2 (6 bases each). Trimming stripped 2 bases from V and 6 bases from J, with 13 bases between. Germline V CDR1 and CDR2: SEHNR, FQNEAQ (reference sequence). This CDR3 region has 14 residues. CDR3 residues: CASSLLFGGKTQYF. The CDR3 coding sequence is TGTGCCAGCAGCTTACTATTCGGGGGCAAGACCCAGTACTTC.

This clone came up many times. The chain recombines TRBV28 with TRBJ2-4; D may be TRBD2 (5 bases). V was cut by 6 bases and J by 1 base, with 10 bases left in between. Looked up from germline, CDR1 is MDHEN and CDR2 is SYDVKM. This CDR3 has 14 amino acids. CDR3 sequence (DNA): TGTGCCAGCAGGCCTGGCGGGGCCAAAAACATTCAGTACTTC. This translates into CASRPGGAKNIQYF.

A few counts support this clone. The V and J genes are TRBV9 and TRBJ2-1; D not resolved. This CDR3 contains 15 residues. The germline V and J ends were trimmed by 0 bases and 0 bases, with 7 bases remaining between them. Germline V lookup: CDR1 SGDLS, CDR2 YYNGEE. The CDR3 sequence: CASSVDFSSYNEQFF. CDR3 DNA sequence: TGTGCCAGCAGCGTAGACTTTAGCTCCTACAATGAGCAGTTCTTC.

The rearrangement joins TRBV7-9 to TRBJ2-7, with 7 bases matching TRBD1. This CDR3 is built from 14 residues. After removal of 4 bases from V and 6 bases from J, the junction contained 9 bases not matched to a gene. The germline V gene encodes CDR1 SEHNR and CDR2 FQNEAQ (reference sequence). CDR3 loop: CASSSWKQGSEQYF. CDR3 nucleotides: TGTGCCAGCAGCTCCTGGAAACAGGGGTCCGAGCAGTACTTC.

The CDR3 protein is CASSPVLTDTQYF. CDR3 nucleotides: TGTGCCAGCTCACCCGTACTCACAGATACGCAGTATTTT. This sequence joins TRBV18 and TRBJ2-3; D not certain. Trimming stripped 3 bases from V and 2 bases from J, with 6 bases between. From germline, CDR1 is KGHSH and CDR2 LQKENI. The CDR3 totals 13 residues. Combining the CDR3 with reference TRBV18 and TRBJ2-3 gives the whole variable domain NAGVMQNPRHLVRRRGQEARLRCSPMKGHSHVYWYRQLPEEGLKFMVYLQKENIIDESGMPKERFSAEFPKEGPSILRIQQVVRGDSAAYFCASSPVLTDTQYFGPGTRLTVL.